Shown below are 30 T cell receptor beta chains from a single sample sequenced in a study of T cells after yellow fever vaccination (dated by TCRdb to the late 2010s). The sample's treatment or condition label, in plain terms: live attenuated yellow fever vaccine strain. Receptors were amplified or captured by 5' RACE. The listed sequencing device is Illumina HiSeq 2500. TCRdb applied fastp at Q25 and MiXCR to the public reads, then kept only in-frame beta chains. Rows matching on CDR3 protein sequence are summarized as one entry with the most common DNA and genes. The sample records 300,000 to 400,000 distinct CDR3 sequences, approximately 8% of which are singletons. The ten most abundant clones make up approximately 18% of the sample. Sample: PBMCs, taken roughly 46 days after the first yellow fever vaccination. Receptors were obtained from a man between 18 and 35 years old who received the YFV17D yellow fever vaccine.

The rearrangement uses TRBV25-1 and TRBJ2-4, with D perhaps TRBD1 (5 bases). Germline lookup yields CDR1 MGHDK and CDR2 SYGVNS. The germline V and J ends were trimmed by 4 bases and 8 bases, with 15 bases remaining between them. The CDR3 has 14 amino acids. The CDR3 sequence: CASSASVGPDIQYF. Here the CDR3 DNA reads TGTGCCAGCAGTGCCTCTGTGGGGCCGGACATTCAGTACTTC.

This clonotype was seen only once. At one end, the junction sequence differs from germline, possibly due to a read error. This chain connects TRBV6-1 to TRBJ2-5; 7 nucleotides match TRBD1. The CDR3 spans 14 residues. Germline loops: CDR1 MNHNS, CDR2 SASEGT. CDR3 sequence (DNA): TGTGCCAGCAGCCCGAACAGGGGTGGGGTGACCCAGAACTTC. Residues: CASSPNRGGVTQNF.

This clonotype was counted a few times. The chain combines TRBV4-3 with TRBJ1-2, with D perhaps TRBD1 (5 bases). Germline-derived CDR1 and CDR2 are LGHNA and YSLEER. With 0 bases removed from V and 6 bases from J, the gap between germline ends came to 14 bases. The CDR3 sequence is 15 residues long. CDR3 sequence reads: CASSQDQTAWDGYTF. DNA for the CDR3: TGCGCCAGCAGCCAAGACCAGACAGCTTGGGATGGCTACACCTTC.

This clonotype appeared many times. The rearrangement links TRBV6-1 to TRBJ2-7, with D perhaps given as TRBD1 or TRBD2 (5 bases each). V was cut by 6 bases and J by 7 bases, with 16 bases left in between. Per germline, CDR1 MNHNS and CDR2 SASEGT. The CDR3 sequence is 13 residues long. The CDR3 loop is CASRINRGAEQYV. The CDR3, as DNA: TGTGCCAGCAGGATAAATAGAGGGGCTGAGCAGTACGTC.

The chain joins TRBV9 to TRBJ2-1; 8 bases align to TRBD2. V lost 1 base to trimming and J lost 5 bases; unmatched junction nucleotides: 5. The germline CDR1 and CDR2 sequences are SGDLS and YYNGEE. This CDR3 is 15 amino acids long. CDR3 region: CASSVRGGPNNEQFF. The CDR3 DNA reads TGTGCCAGCAGCGTACGGGGGGGCCCTAACAATGAGCAGTTCTTC.

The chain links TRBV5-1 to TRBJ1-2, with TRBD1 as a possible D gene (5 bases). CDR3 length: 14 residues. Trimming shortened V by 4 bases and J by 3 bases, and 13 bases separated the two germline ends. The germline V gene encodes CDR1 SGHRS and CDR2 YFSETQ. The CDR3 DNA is TGCGCCAGCAGCCCCGGGACCGGGGACTATGGCTACACCTTC. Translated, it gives CASSPGTGDYGYTF.

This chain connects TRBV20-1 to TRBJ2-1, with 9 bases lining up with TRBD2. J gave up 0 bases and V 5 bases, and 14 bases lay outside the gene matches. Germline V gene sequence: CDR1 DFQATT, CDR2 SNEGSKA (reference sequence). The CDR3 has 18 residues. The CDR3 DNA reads TGCAGTGCTGAGGGTAGCGGGGGTTTGGGAAGCTCCTACAATGAGCAGTTCTTC. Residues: CSAEGSGGLGSSYNEQFF.

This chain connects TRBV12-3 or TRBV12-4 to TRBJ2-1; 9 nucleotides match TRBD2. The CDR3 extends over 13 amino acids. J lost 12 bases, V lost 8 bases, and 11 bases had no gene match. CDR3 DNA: TGTGCCAGCGGGATAGCGGGGGCCGACGGGCAGTTCTTC. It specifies CASGIAGADGQFF.

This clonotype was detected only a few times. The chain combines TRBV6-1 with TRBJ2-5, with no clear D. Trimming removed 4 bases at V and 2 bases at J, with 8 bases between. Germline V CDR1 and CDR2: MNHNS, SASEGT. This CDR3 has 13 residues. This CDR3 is CASSAQPQETQYF. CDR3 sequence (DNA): TGTGCCAGCAGTGCACAGCCTCAAGAGACCCAGTACTTC.

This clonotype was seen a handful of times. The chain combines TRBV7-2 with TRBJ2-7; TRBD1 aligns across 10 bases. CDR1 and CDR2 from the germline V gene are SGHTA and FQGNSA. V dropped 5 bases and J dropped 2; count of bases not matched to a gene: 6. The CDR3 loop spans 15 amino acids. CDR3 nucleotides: TGTGCCAGCAGCCGCCACGGACAGGGGGCCTACGAGCAGTACGTC. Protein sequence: CASSRHGQGAYEQYV.

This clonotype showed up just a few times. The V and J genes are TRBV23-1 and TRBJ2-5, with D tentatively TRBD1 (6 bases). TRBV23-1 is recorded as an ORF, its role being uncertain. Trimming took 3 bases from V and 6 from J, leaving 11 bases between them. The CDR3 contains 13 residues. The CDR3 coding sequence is TGCGCCAGCAGTCATGATGGGGGCAAGACCCAGTACTTC. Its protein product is CASSHDGGKTQYF.

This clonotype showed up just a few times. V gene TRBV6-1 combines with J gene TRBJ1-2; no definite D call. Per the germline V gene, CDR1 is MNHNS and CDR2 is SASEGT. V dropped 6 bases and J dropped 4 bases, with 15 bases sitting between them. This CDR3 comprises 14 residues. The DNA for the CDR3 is TGTGCCAGCAGGGAGCCGGGTATTTCCTATGGCTACACCTTC. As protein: CASREPGISYGYTF.

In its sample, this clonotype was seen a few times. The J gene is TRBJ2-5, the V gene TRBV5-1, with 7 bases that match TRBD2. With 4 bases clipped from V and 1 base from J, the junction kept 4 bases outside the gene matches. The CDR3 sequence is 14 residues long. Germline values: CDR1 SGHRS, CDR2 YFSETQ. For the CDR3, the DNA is TGCGCCAGCAGCCCTCTAGCGGTCCAAGAGACCCAGTACTTC. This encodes CASSPLAVQETQYF.

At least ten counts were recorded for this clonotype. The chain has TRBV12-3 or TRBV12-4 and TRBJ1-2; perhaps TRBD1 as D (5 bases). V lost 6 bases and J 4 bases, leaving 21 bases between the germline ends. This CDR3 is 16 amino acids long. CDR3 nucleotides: TGTGCCAGCAGCCAAGGGGCAGGGCTTCTTGGCTATGGCTACACCTTC. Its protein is CASSQGAGLLGYGYTF.

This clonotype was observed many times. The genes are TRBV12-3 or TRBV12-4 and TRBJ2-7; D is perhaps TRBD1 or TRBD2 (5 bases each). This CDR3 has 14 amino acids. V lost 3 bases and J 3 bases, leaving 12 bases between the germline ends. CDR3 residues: CASSLGQLGYEQYF. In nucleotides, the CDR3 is TGTGCCAGCAGTTTGGGGCAACTAGGCTACGAGCAGTACTTC.

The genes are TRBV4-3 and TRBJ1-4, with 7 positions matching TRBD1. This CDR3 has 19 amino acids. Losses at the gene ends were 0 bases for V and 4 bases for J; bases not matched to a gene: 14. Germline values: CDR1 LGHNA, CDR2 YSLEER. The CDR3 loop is CASSQEDDRVLAGNEKLFF. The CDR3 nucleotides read TGCGCCAGCAGCCAAGAGGACGACAGGGTCCTGGCCGGTAATGAAAAACTGTTTTTT.

DNA of the CDR3: TGTGCCAGCAGTTTACCCCAGGGTCGAAATGAGCAGTTCTTC. Amino acids: CASSLPQGRNEQFF. This chain joins TRBV12-3 or TRBV12-4 and TRBJ2-1; D is possibly TRBD1 (5 bases). The CDR3 covers 14 residues. Trimming pared 2 bases from V and 7 bases from J, leaving 12 bases between.

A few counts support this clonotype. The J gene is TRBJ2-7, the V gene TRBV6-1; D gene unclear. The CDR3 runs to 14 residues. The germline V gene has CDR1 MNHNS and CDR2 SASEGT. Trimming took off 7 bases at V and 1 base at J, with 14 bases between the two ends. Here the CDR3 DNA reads TGTGCCAGCATCCCCGTCCCCCGATCCTACGAGCAGTACGTC. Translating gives CASIPVPRSYEQYV.

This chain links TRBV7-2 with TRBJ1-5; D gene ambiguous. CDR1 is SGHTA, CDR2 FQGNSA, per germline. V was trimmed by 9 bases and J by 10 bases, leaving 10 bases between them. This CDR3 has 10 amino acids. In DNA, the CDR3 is TGTGCCAGTGGGCCTCCTCCCCAGCATTTT. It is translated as CASGPPPQHF.

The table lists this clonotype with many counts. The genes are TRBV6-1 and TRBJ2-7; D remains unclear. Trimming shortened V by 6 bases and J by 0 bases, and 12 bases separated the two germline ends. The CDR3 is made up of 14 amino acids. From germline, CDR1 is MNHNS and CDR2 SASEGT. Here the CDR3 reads CASRAPDFSYEQYF. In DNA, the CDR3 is TGTGCCAGCAGGGCCCCCGATTTCTCCTACGAGCAGTACTTC.

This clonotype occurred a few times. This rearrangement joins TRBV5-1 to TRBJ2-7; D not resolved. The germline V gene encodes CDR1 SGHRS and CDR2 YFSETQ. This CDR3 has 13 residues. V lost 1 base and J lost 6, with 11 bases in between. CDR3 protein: CASSLPGSCEQYF. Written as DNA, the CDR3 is TGCGCCAGCAGCTTGCCCGGGTCGTGCGAGCAGTACTTC.

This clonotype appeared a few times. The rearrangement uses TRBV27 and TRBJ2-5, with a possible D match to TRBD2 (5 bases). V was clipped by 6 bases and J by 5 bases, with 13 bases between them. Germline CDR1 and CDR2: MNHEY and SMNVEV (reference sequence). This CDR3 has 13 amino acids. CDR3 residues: CASRGHSGETQYF. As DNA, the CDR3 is TGTGCCAGCAGGGGCCATTCGGGGGAGACCCAGTACTTC.

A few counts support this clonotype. In nucleotides, the CDR3 is TGCGCCAGCAGCTTCCCGTGGGGTTCGGAAGATACGCAGTATTTT. Residues: CASSFPWGSEDTQYF. The chain combines TRBV5-1 with TRBJ2-3; D gene unclear. Germline V gene lookup returns CDR1 SGHRS and CDR2 YFSETQ. CDR3 length: 15 amino acids. Trimming pared 2 bases from V and 5 bases from J, leaving 15 bases between.

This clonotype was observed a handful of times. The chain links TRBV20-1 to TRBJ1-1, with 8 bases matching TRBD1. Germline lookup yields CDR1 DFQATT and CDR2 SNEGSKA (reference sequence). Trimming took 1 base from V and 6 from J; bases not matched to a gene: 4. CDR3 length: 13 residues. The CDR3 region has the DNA TGCAGTGCTAGAGGGACAGGGCTCGCTGAAGCTTTCTTT. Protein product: CSARGTGLAEAFF.

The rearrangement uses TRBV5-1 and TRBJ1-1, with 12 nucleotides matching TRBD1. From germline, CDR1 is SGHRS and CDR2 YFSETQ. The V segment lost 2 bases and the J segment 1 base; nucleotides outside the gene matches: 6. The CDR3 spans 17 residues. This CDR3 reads CASSFRDRGPTNTEAFF. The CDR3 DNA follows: TGCGCCAGCAGCTTCCGGGACAGGGGGCCAACGAACACTGAAGCTTTCTTT.

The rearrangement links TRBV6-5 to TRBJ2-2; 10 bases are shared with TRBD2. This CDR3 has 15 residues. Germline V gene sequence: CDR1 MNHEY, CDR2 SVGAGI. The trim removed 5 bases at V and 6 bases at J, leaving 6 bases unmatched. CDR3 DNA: TGTGCCAGCAGTCCTAGCGGGGGAGTTCCCGGGGAGCTGTTTTTT. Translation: CASSPSGGVPGELFF.

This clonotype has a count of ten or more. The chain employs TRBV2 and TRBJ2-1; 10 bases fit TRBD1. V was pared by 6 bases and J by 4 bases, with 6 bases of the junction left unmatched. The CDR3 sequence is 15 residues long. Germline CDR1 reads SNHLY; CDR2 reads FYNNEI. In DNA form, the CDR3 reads TGTGCCAGCAGCGAGGGACAGGGGCGTTACAATGAGCAGTTCTTC. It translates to CASSEGQGRYNEQFF.

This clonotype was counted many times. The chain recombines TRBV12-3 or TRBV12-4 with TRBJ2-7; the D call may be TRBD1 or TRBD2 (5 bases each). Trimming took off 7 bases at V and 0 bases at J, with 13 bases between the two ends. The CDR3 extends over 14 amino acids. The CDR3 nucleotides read TGTGCCAGCAACACGGACGGGACCTCCTACGAGCAGTACTTC. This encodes CASNTDGTSYEQYF.

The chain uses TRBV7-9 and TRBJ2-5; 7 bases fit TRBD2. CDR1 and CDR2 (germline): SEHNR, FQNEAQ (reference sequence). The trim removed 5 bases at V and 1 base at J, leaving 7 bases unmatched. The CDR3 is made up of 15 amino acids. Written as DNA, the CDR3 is TGTGCCAGCAGCGCACCCCTAGCGGCCCAAGAGACCCAGTACTTC. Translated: CASSAPLAAQETQYF.

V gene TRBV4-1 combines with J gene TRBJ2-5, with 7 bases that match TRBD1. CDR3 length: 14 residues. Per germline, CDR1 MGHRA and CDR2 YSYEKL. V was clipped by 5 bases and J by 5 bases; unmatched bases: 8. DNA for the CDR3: TGCGCCAGCAGCGTCCGACAGGGCCAGGAGACCCAGTACTTC. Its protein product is CASSVRQGQETQYF.